Listed below are T cell receptor beta chains from one sample, sequenced in a study of blood T cells in healthy people across ages. TCRdb used MiXCR to reprocess the 5' RACE reads, holding one entry per CDR3 protein. The top ten clones hold over 5.5% of a sample with about 1.4 million distinct CDR3 sequences, approximately 59% of them seen once. Sample: blood. The receptor source for this set is a man between 18 and 29 years old in good health. CDR3s include the opening cysteine and the closing phenylalanine or tryptophan. The D gene is left open where the match is weak. Size is omitted from some rows. Given values are once, few, many or a class for expanded clones.

TRBJ1-5 15 - TRBV28 TRBD1 CASSLAGQGRQPQHF TGTGCCAGCAGTTTGGCGGGACAGGGCCGGCAGCCCCAGCATTTT
TRBJ2-2 15 - TRBV5-1 - CASSLKGTSTGELFF TGCGCCAGCAGCTTAAAGGGCACGTCGACCGGGGAGCTGTTTTTT
TRBJ1-1 12 few TRBV6-1 - CASGQLNTEAFF TGTGCCAGCGGACAGCTGAACACTGAAGCTTTCTTT
TRBJ2-7 12 - TRBV10-3 - CAIEARVGEQYF TGTGCCATCGAGGCCAGGGTGGGCGAGCAGTACTTC
TRBJ2-3 15 - TRBV4-1 TRBD2 CASSQTGGATDTQYF TGCGCCAGCAGCCAGACCGGGGGGGCCACAGATACGCAGTATTTT
TRBJ2-7 15 - TRBV7-2 - CASSLVGGEPHEQYF TGTGCCAGCAGCTTAGTCGGAGGGGAACCCCACGAGCAGTACTTC
TRBJ1-2 16 - TRBV11-2 TRBD1 CASSSIRDRTFYGYTF TGTGCCAGCAGCTCAATCCGGGACAGGACCTTCTATGGCTACACCTTC
TRBJ1-6 16 - TRBV11-2 TRBD1 CASSLLVGTDKDALHF TGTGCCAGCAGCTTGTTGGTTGGGACAGATAAAGACGCCCTCCACTTT
TRBJ2-1 12 - TRBV20-1 - CSARSIYNEQFF TGCAGTGCTAGATCCATCTACAATGAGCAGTTCTTC
TRBJ1-2 13 - TRBV20-1 - CSAPGAKIYGYTF TGCAGTGCCCCCGGGGCTAAGATCTATGGCTACACCTTC
TRBJ2-5 15 - TRBV9 TRBD1 CASSSLQGAQETQYF TGTGCCAGCAGCTCACTACAGGGGGCACAAGAGACCCAGTACTTC
TRBJ2-2 14 once TRBV4-2 - CASSGAGYTGELFF TGTGCCAGCAGCGGGGCAGGGTACACCGGGGAGCTGTTTTTT
TRBJ2-2 13 - TRBV20-1 - CSAIGRAFGELFF TGCAGTGCTATCGGCAGGGCATTCGGGGAGCTGTTTTTT
TRBJ2-1 19 - TRBV13 - CASSLRVGPGQRRRDEQFF TGTGCCAGCAGCCTCCGGGTGGGTCCGGGCCAGCGGCGACGGGATGAGCAGTTCTTC
TRBJ2-5 15 once TRBV7-9 - CASSLWDKIKETQYF TGTGCCAGCAGCTTATGGGACAAAATCAAAGAGACCCAGTACTTC
TRBJ1-1 15 - TRBV6-2/TRBV6-3 - CASSPRSTPNTEAFF TGTGCCAGCAGTCCGCGATCGACTCCGAACACTGAAGCTTTCTTT
TRBJ2-6 11 few TRBV9 - CASSVGNVLTF TGTGCCAGCAGCGTCGGAAACGTCCTGACTTTC
TRBJ2-1 12 - TRBV20-1 - CSARAVRNEQFF TGCAGTGCTAGGGCCGTCCGCAATGAGCAGTTCTTC
TRBJ2-7 13 few TRBV29-1 TRBD1 CSAATGAFYEQYF TGCAGCGCAGCGACAGGGGCATTCTACGAGCAGTACTTC
TRBJ2-5 13 - TRBV27 TRBD1 CATGTGVSETQYF TGTGCCACCGGGACAGGGGTTTCCGAGACCCAGTACTTC
TRBJ2-3 17 few TRBV4-3 TRBD1 CASSQDYQGQGFDTQYF TGCGCCAGCAGCCAAGATTACCAGGGACAGGGTTTCGATACGCAGTATTTT
TRBJ2-4 15 - TRBV6-2/TRBV6-3 - CASSPGEVAKNIQYF TGTGCCAGCAGCCCAGGGGAAGTAGCCAAAAACATTCAGTACTTC
TRBJ2-7 11 - TRBV11-1 - CASSSDSGQYF TGTGCCAGCAGCTCGGATTCCGGGCAGTACTTC
TRBJ1-1 14 - TRBV12-3/TRBV12-4 - CASSLGTPNTEAFF TGTGCCAGCAGTTTGGGGACACCGAACACTGAAGCTTTCTTT
TRBJ2-3 18 - TRBV11-2 TRBD2 CASSLDGSGGKYTDTQYF TGTGCCAGCAGCTTAGACGGTAGCGGGGGCAAATACACAGATACGCAGTATTTT
TRBJ2-7 15 - TRBV7-2 TRBD2 CASSFSAGGFYEQYF TGTGCCAGCAGCTTCAGCGCGGGAGGGTTCTACGAGCAGTACTTC
TRBJ2-6 17 few TRBV6-6 - CASSYKGASSGANVLTF TGTGCCAGCAGTTATAAGGGTGCATCCTCTGGGGCCAACGTCCTGACTTTC
TRBJ2-7 12 - TRBV28 TRBD1 CASLGQAYEQYF TGTGCCAGCTTAGGACAGGCCTACGAGCAGTACTTC
TRBJ1-5 13 - TRBV20-1 TRBD1 CSAIQGDNQPQHF TGCAGTGCTATACAGGGGGACAATCAGCCCCAGCATTTT
TRBJ2-7 15 - TRBV20-1 TRBD2 CSARGASGEYNEQYF TGCAGTGCTAGAGGGGCCAGCGGGGAGTACAATGAGCAGTACTTC
TRBJ2-5 14 - TRBV3-1 - CASSQEGVYNEQYF TGTGCCAGCAGCCAAGAGGGGGTCTACAATGAGCAGTACTTC
TRBJ1-3 15 - TRBV7-2 TRBD1 CASSLDGQGANTVYF TGTGCCAGCAGTTTAGATGGCCAGGGGGCAAACACCGTATATTTT
TRBJ1-2 13 few TRBV20-1 - CSARTAASYGYTF TGCAGTGCTCGGACCGCCGCGAGCTATGGCTACACCTTC
TRBJ2-7 14 few TRBV3-1 TRBD2 CASSDGRGGYEQYF TGTGCCAGCAGCGACGGACGCGGGGGTTACGAGCAGTACTTC
TRBJ2-3 17 - TRBV29-1 TRBD2 CSIELPAGLGSTDTQYF TGCAGCATTGAACTACCAGCGGGACTCGGAAGCACAGATACGCAGTATTTT
TRBJ2-6 16 - TRBV25-1 TRBD1 CASTGTGWYGANVLTF TGTGCCAGCACAGGGACAGGGTGGTATGGGGCCAACGTTCTGACTTTC
TRBJ2-7 14 - TRBV27 TRBD1 CASRAQGRLIEQYF TGTGCCAGCAGAGCACAGGGGCGTTTGATCGAGCAGTACTTC
TRBJ2-7 15 - TRBV4-2 TRBD2 CASSPQASGTYEQYF TGTGCCAGCAGCCCCCAAGCTAGCGGTACCTACGAGCAGTACTTC
TRBJ2-1 16 - TRBV5-1 - CASSRSGSSSYNEQFF TGCGCCAGCAGCCGGAGCGGGTCAAGCTCCTACAATGAGCAGTTCTTC
TRBJ2-3 13 few TRBV20-1 - CSARDRGIDTQYF TGCAGTGCTAGAGATCGGGGGATAGATACGCAGTATTTT
TRBJ2-4 15 few TRBV2 - CASSWGLSAKNIQYF TGTGCCAGCAGTTGGGGACTGTCAGCCAAAAACATTCAGTACTTC
TRBJ2-7 13 many TRBV7-9 TRBD1 CASLGQGRYEQYF TGTGCCAGCCTTGGACAGGGCCGCTACGAGCAGTACTTC
TRBJ1-2 15 - TRBV12-3/TRBV12-4 TRBD1 CASSPSRGLGYGYTF TGTGCCAGCAGTCCCTCCAGGGGGCTTGGCTATGGCTACACCTTC
TRBJ2-7 14 few TRBV6-6 - CASSYFHTSYEQYF TGTGCCAGCAGTTACTTTCACACCTCCTACGAGCAGTACTTC
TRBJ2-5 15 - TRBV5-6 TRBD2 CASSPPSGAKETQYF TGTGCCAGCAGCCCACCTAGCGGGGCTAAAGAGACCCAGTACTTC
TRBJ1-2 15 - TRBV28 TRBD1 CATKGQGVRVGGYTF TGTGCCACCAAAGGACAGGGGGTTAGAGTAGGTGGCTACACCTTC
TRBJ1-5 14 - TRBV4-2 - CASSQETMSQPQHF TGTGCCAGCAGCCAGGAGACAATGTCGCAGCCCCAGCATTTT
TRBJ2-7 15 few TRBV28 TRBD1 CASSLSGQGTNEQYF TGTGCCAGCAGTTTATCGGGACAGGGGACTAACGAGCAGTACTTC
TRBJ2-6 15 - TRBV6-6 - CASRSTDSGANVLTF TGTGCCAGCAGATCGACAGACTCTGGGGCCAACGTCCTGACTTTC